This TCR beta chain was obtained from a study of blood T cells in healthy people across ages. Findings of the study overall: The study found more naive CD4+ cells and higher diversity in long-lived than aged donors. Shifts in expanded clonotypes may have been confounded by donor CMV status, which was unknown.

The CDR3 sequence is 14 residues long. Germline V lookup: CDR1 MDHEN, CDR2 SYDVKM. Trimming took off 5 bases at V and 0 bases at J, with 9 bases between the two ends. Together with a sample-barcoded 5' primer, a J-beta primer mix was included in a second PCR lasting roughly 6 to 12 cycles. One entry per CDR3 protein, called by TCRdb with MiXCR from the 5' RACE reads. The repertoire consists of 910,000 or so distinct CDR3 sequences, with just over 50% occurring once and the leading ten covering roughly 23%. About this clonotype: Antigen specificity is unknown.

The J gene is TRBJ2-3, the V gene TRBV28; maybe TRBD1 (5 bases). The TCR comes from a woman aged 55-69 years in good health. Sequenced input: blood. DNA of the CDR3: TGTGCCAGCAGTGGGGCCTCTAGCACAGATACGCAGTATTTT. The encoded protein is CASSGASSTDTQYF.